This T cell receptor beta chain is drawn from a study of blood T cells in healthy people across ages. At the level of the study: Per two T cells, about one barcoded beta molecule was captured through template switching. Study-wide findings and caveats: Fewer expanded clones and more diversity marked long-lived versus aged donors.

Primers used in a second PCR of about 6 to 11 cycles were a sample-barcoded 5' primer and a J-beta primer mix. Each cDNA molecule was tagged by a template-switch adaptor that had 12 random nucleotides. TCRdb reprocessed the 5' RACE reads with MiXCR, giving one entry per CDR3 protein. The sample holds approximately 690,000 distinct CDR3 sequences, roughly 53% seen once. This clonotype was recorded once. The antigen remains undetermined. Each sample had at least 7 million PBMCs isolated. The CDR3 spans 16 residues. Germline loops: CDR1 SGHRS, CDR2 YFSETQ. V lost 1 base, J lost 5 bases, and 15 bases lay in between.

The clonotype originates from a man between 60 and 75 years old in good health. Input material: blood. The chain has TRBV5-1 and TRBJ2-2; D is perhaps TRBD2 (5 bases). CDR3 in DNA: TGCGCCAGCAGCTTGTCTACCCCAAGCGGTACCGGGGAGCTGTTTTTT. Its translation is CASSLSTPSGTGELFF.